A single sample is the source of the 3 T cell receptor beta chains below, sequenced in a study of blood T cell repertoires in COVID-19. TCRdb keeps only in-frame clones here, not all; method: immunoSEQ multiplex PCR. The sample has approximately 250,000 clones; 70% to 90% are singletons. The sequenced sample was PBMCs or T cells enriched from blood (not recorded which). Receptors were obtained from a woman aged 60-75 years in a cohort exposed to, infected with or recovered from COVID-19 (not recorded which).

The rearrangement links TRBV2 to TRBJ1-5; D is uncertain. The CDR3 consists of 15 residues. Trimming stripped 6 bases from V and 2 bases from J, with 14 bases between. Germline lookup yields CDR1 SNHLY and CDR2 FYNNEI. CDR3 residues: CASSGMGGGNQPQHF. Here the CDR3 DNA reads TGTGCCAGCAGCGGTATGGGAGGCGGCAATCAGCCCCAGCATTTT.

The chain is built from TRBV4-1 and TRBJ2-7; no reliable D call. The V and J ends lost 3 bases and 1 base respectively, with 10 bases between them. The germline V gene encodes CDR1 MGHRA and CDR2 YSYEKL. The CDR3 has 14 amino acids. The CDR3 DNA follows: TGCGCCAGCAGCCACGTTCCGCTATCCTACGAGCAGTACTTC. It yields the protein CASSHVPLSYEQYF.

The rearrangement uses TRBV30 and TRBJ1-2; possibly TRBD1 for D (5 bases). V dropped 5 bases and J dropped 8 bases, with 21 bases sitting between them. Per germline, CDR1 GTSNPN and CDR2 SVGIG (reference sequence). The CDR3 has 14 residues. The CDR3 DNA reads as TGTGCCTGGCGTAGGACACTTCCTATGGACGGCTACACCTTC. As protein: CAWRRTLPMDGYTF.